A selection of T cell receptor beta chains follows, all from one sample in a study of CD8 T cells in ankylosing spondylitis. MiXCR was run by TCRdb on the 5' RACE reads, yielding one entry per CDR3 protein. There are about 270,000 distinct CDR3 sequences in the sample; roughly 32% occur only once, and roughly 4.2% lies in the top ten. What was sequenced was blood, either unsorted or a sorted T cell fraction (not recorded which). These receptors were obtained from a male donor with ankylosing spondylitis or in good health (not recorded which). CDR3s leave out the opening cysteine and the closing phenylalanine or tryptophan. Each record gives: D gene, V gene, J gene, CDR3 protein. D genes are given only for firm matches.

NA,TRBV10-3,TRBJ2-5,AISGMGGGETQY
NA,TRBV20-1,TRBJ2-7,SAKGYEQY
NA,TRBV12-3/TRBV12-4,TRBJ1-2,ASTLGGQGRVYGYT
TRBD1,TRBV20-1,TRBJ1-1,SADYDRAYEAF
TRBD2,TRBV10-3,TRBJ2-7,ATRTTSGRSYEQY
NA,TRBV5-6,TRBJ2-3,ASSQPGRQPSFDTQY
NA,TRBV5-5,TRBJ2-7,ASSFLGSGAYEQY
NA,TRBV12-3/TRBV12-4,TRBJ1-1,ASSLRGQKAF
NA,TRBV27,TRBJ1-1,ASSLQGFNTEAF
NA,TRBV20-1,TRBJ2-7,SARRTAYEQY
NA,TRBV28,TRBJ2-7,ASSLWVQGGEQY
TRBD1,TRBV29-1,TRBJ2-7,SGLGQGAYEQY
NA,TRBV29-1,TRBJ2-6,SVEDAVLT
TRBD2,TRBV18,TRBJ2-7,ASSPPSSGLGEQY
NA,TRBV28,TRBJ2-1,ASSRRVGRLSSYNEQF
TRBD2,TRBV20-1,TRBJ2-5,SAGSPSGREGETQY
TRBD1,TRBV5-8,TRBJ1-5,ASSSGQGDQPQH
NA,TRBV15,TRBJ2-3,ATRITRGADTQY
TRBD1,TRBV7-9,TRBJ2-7,ASSAPGTDYEQY
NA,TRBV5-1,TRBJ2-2,ASSLEGANTGELF
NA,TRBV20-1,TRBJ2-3,SARFGGADTQY
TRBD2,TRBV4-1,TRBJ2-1,ASSQGTSGGYNEQF
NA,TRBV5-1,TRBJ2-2,ASSLLTSTNTGELF
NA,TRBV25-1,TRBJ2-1,ASTDGSLNEQF
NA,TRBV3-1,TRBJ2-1,ASSQRDWDEQF
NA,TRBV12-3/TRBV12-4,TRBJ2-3,ASSLALPLDTQY
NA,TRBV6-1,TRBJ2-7,ASKVQASGYEQY
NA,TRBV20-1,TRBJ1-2,SARSWGLYGYT
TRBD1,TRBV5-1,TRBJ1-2,ASSPGTGGKDDWGKGYT
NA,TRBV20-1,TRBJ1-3,SARAATGNSGNTIY
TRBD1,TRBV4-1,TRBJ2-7,ASSQEGRGLYEQY
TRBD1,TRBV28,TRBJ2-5,ASSLSGQGQETQY
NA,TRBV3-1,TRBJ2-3,ASSQDWGGHPSTDTQY
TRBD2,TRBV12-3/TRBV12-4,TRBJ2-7,ASSSRSGGAYEQY
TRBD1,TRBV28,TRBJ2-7,ASTGRGGQGFHEQY
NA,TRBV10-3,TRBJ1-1,AISDPYTEAF
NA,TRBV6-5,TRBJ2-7,ASSYRPEGRDHEQY
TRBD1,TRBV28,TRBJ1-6,ASSSTGGNSPLH
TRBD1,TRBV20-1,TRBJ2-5,SAKTPGQPFQETQY
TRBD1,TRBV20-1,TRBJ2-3,SANSGGTGRTDTQY
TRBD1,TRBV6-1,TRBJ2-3,ASSFLPGQGPDTQY
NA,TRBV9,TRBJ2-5,ASSVLGSYGETQY
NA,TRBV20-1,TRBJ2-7,SASELVDEQY
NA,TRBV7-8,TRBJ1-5,ASSLAWDQPQH
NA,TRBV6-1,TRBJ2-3,AAKRGELADTQY
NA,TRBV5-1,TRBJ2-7,ASSLNNRVRRTDYEQY
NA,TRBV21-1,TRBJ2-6,ASVWTGLPGANVLT
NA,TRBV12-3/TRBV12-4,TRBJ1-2,ASSLLRGVDGYT
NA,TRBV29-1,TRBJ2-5,SVEFGGVETQY
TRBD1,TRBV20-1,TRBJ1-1,SAPEDRDRWNTEAF
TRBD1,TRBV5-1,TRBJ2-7,ASSLDRGTSYEQY
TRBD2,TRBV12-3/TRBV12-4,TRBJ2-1,ASSPLAGGRTYNEQF